The clone carrying this T cell receptor beta chain has a count of ten or more. Amplified TCR beta CDR3 regions came from RNA transcripts. The TCR CDR3 first-round RT-PCR relied on the HTBI primer set. One entry per CDR3 protein results from TCRdb running MiXCR on the multiplex PCR reads. The sample holds about 290,000 distinct CDR3 sequences, 12% to 15% seen once. Germline CDR1 and CDR2: SGHAT and FQNNGV. J lost 0 bases, V lost 1 base, and 5 bases had no gene match. The CDR3 is 17 residues long. Stable Graves' hyperthyroidism denoted no ophthalmopathy progression over 18 months. Exclusion of patients followed from uncontrolled infection, other autoimmune disease, pregnancy or lactation. PBMCs were sourced from less than 12 ml fresh peripheral blood. These data belong to a study of T cells in Graves' hyperthyroidism and ophthalmopathy.

V gene TRBV11-2 combines with J gene TRBJ1-1, with 10 bases that match TRBD1. Sequenced material: blood. The source is a woman between 40 and 55 years old with Graves' hyperthyroidism. In DNA form, the CDR3 reads TGTGCCAGCAGCTTAGGGGACAGGGGTCGTATGAACACTGAAGCTTTCTTT. This gives the protein CASSLGDRGRMNTEAFF.